Listed below are T cell receptor beta chains from one sample, sequenced in a study of blood T cell repertoires in COVID-19. Here immunoSEQ multiplex PCR was the method, and the copy in TCRdb shows in-frame clones only, minus some. The profile shows fewer than 350,000 clones, 81% of them singletons. Sequencing input: peripheral blood. Every receptor here comes from a woman aged 55-75 years with active or convalescent COVID-19. The CDR3 runs from the conserved cysteine through the conserved F or W. The D gene is left open where the match is weak. Clone size appears in some rows only: once, few, many, or a class for an expanded clone.

V: TRBV18
J: TRBJ2-3
size: -
D: -
CDR3: CASSPRLPDTQYF
DNA: TGTGCCAGCTCACCACGACTCCCAGATACGCAGTATTTT

V: TRBV4-1
J: TRBJ1-4
size: -
D: -
CDR3: CASSLGAFNEKLFF
DNA: TGCGCCAGCAGCCTAGGGGCCTTTAATGAAAAACTGTTTTTT

V: TRBV19
J: TRBJ2-6
size: -
D: -
CDR3: CASSIQAGANVLTF
DNA: TGTGCCAGTAGTATACAGGCCGGGGCCAACGTCCTGACTTTC

V: TRBV27
J: TRBJ2-1
size: -
D: TRBD1
CDR3: CASSNRDRVVYEQFF
DNA: TGTGCCAGCAGTAACCGGGACAGGGTTGTTTATGAGCAGTTCTTC

V: TRBV6-4
J: TRBJ1-2
size: -
D: -
CDR3: CASSEWAGEGYTF
DNA: TGTGCCAGCAGTGAGTGGGCAGGGGAAGGCTACACCTTC

V: TRBV7-3
J: TRBJ2-6
size: -
D: TRBD1
CDR3: CASSLGTGYNVLTF
DNA: TGTGCCAGCAGCTTAGGGACAGGGTACAACGTCCTGACTTTC

V: TRBV19
J: TRBJ2-2
size: -
D: TRBD2
CDR3: CASSIGGGGAGTGELFF
DNA: TGTGCCAGTAGTATAGGCGGCGGGGGGGCCGGTACCGGGGAGCTGTTTTTT

V: TRBV7-9
J: TRBJ1-2
size: few
D: -
CDR3: CASSARQGGVDGYTF
DNA: TGTGCCAGCAGTGCACGGCAGGGAGGCGTTGATGGCTACACCTTC

V: TRBV19
J: TRBJ1-2
size: few
D: -
CDR3: CASSIVGVGAYGYTF
DNA: TGTGCCAGTAGTATTGTGGGGGTGGGGGCCTATGGCTACACCTTC

V: TRBV11-2
J: TRBJ2-5
size: -
D: TRBD2
CDR3: CASSLARLAEETQYF
DNA: TGTGCCAGCAGCTTAGCGAGACTAGCGGAAGAGACCCAGTACTTC

V: TRBV9
J: TRBJ1-5
size: few
D: -
CDR3: CASSVDLQNQPQHF
DNA: TGTGCCAGCAGCGTAGATTTACAGAATCAGCCCCAGCATTTT

V: TRBV6-5
J: TRBJ2-5
size: -
D: TRBD1
CDR3: CASSGDSPQYF
DNA: TGTGCCAGCAGCGGGGACAGTCCCCAGTACTTC

V: TRBV9
J: TRBJ1-2
size: -
D: TRBD1
CDR3: CASSTWTGHGYTF
DNA: TGTGCCAGCAGCACTTGGACAGGGCATGGCTACACCTTC

V: TRBV6-1
J: TRBJ2-7
size: -
D: TRBD2
CDR3: CASSESGGADYEQYF
DNA: TGTGCCAGCAGTGAATCCGGGGGGGCGGACTACGAGCAGTACTTC

V: TRBV4-1
J: TRBJ1-2
size: -
D: TRBD1
CDR3: CASSQGFRTGYNGYTF
DNA: TGCGCCAGCAGCCAAGGGTTTAGGACAGGCTACAATGGCTACACCTTC

V: TRBV18
J: TRBJ1-6
size: -
D: -
CDR3: CASSQGDNSPLHF
DNA: TGTGCCAGCTCACAGGGAGATAATTCACCCCTCCACTTT

V: TRBV28
J: TRBJ1-5
size: -
D: TRBD1
CDR3: CASLDRAGQPQHF
DNA: TGTGCCAGCTTGGACAGGGCGGGTCAGCCCCAGCATTTT

V: TRBV19
J: TRBJ2-2
size: -
D: TRBD1
CDR3: CASYRGRPGELFF
DNA: TGTGCCAGTTACAGGGGGCGGCCCGGGGAGCTGTTTTTT

V: TRBV4-3
J: TRBJ2-3
size: -
D: TRBD1
CDR3: CASSQGQGSTDTQYF
DNA: TGCGCCAGCAGCCAGGGACAGGGGAGCACAGATACGCAGTATTTT

V: TRBV5-1
J: TRBJ2-3
size: -
D: TRBD2
CDR3: CASKPPGGLTDTQYF
DNA: TGCGCCAGCAAACCACCGGGGGGGCTCACAGATACGCAGTATTTT

V: TRBV20-1
J: TRBJ2-5
size: -
D: -
CDR3: CSASDQKETQYF
DNA: TGCAGTGCTAGTGACCAGAAAGAGACCCAGTACTTC

V: TRBV12-5
J: TRBJ1-2
size: -
D: -
CDR3: CASGLLGGYGYTF
DNA: TGTGCTAGTGGTTTGCTGGGAGGCTATGGCTACACCTTC

V: TRBV4-2
J: TRBJ2-1
size: -
D: TRBD2
CDR3: CASSPGLYLGLASRNEQFF
DNA: TGTGCCAGCAGCCCTGGCCTATACCTCGGACTAGCGAGCCGCAATGAGCAGTTCTTC

V: TRBV6-2/TRBV6-3
J: TRBJ2-1
size: -
D: -
CDR3: CASSSNQGYGEQFF
DNA: TGTGCCAGCAGTTCGAACCAGGGGTATGGTGAGCAGTTCTTC

V: TRBV3-1/TRBV3-2
J: TRBJ2-3
size: -
D: -
CDR3: CASSPGEVTDTQYF
DNA: TGTGCCAGCAGCCCCGGCGAGGTCACAGATACGCAGTATTTT

V: TRBV5-1
J: TRBJ1-6
size: -
D: -
CDR3: CASSLRERFLSPLHF
DNA: TGCGCCAGCAGCTTAAGGGAGCGCTTCTTATCACCCCTCCACTTT

V: TRBV2
J: TRBJ1-5
size: -
D: -
CDR3: CASSKSQGYNQPQHF
DNA: TGTGCCAGCAGTAAATCACAGGGATATAATCAGCCCCAGCATTTT

V: TRBV7-2
J: TRBJ2-5
size: -
D: TRBD2
CDR3: CASSLVELAGGTQYF
DNA: TGTGCCAGCAGCTTAGTGGAACTAGCGGGGGGGACCCAGTACTTC

V: TRBV12-3/TRBV12-4
J: TRBJ1-2
size: -
D: TRBD1
CDR3: CASSPGTASGYTF
DNA: TGTGCCAGCAGTCCCGGGACAGCCTCGGGCTACACCTTC

V: TRBV2
J: TRBJ1-3
size: -
D: TRBD1
CDR3: CASSGTGGSGNTIYF
DNA: TGTGCCAGCAGTGGTACAGGGGGCTCTGGAAACACCATATATTTT

V: TRBV2
J: TRBJ1-3
size: few
D: TRBD1
CDR3: CASDPGGQRGNTIYF
DNA: TGTGCCAGCGACCCCGGGGGACAGCGAGGAAACACCATATATTTT

V: TRBV27
J: TRBJ2-2
size: -
D: TRBD2
CDR3: CASSPYRTSGGPNTGELFF
DNA: TGTGCCAGCAGTCCCTACCGGACTAGCGGGGGCCCGAACACCGGGGAGCTGTTTTTT

V: TRBV6-4
J: TRBJ2-2
size: few
D: TRBD1
CDR3: CASREDRGTGELFF
DNA: TGTGCCAGCAGGGAAGACAGGGGCACCGGGGAGCTGTTTTTT

V: TRBV2
J: TRBJ2-6
size: -
D: -
CDR3: CASSEALLGGTGANVLTF
DNA: TGTGCCAGCAGTGAAGCGCTTCTGGGGGGAACTGGGGCCAACGTCCTGACTTTC

V: TRBV4-2
J: TRBJ2-1
size: -
D: TRBD2
CDR3: CASSQGGGLPTYNEQFF
DNA: TGTGCCAGCAGCCAAGGCGGGGGGCTCCCGACCTACAATGAGCAGTTCTTC

V: TRBV3-1/TRBV3-2
J: TRBJ1-1
size: once
D: -
CDR3: CASSLTVNTEAFF
DNA: TGTGCCAGCAGCCTGACAGTTAACACTGAAGCTTTCTTT

V: TRBV28
J: TRBJ1-2
size: -
D: TRBD1
CDR3: CASSLEQGAYGYTF
DNA: TGTGCCAGCAGTTTAGAACAGGGGGCCTATGGCTACACCTTC

V: TRBV7-3
J: TRBJ2-6
size: -
D: -
CDR3: CASRSSSGANVLTF
DNA: TGTGCCAGCCGATCGAGCTCTGGGGCCAACGTCCTGACTTTC

V: TRBV10-2
J: TRBJ2-5
size: few
D: TRBD2
CDR3: CASSVTSGGQETQYF
DNA: TGCGCCAGCAGTGTGACTAGCGGGGGTCAAGAGACCCAGTACTTC

V: TRBV7-8
J: TRBJ2-7
size: -
D: -
CDR3: CASSLAPGESYEQYF
DNA: TGTGCCAGCAGCCTAGCCCCCGGGGAATCCTACGAGCAGTACTTC

V: TRBV5-5
J: TRBJ2-7
size: once
D: -
CDR3: CASSFRDISYEQYF
DNA: TGTGCCAGCAGCTTTAGGGACATCTCCTACGAGCAGTACTTC

V: TRBV19
J: TRBJ2-3
size: -
D: TRBD2
CDR3: CASSIGTGGRGTDTQYF
DNA: TGTGCCAGTAGTATCGGCACGGGGGGGCGCGGCACAGATACGCAGTATTTT

V: TRBV6-6
J: TRBJ2-2
size: -
D: TRBD1
CDR3: CASSMDRGAGELFF
DNA: TGTGCCAGCAGCATGGACAGGGGAGCCGGGGAGCTGTTTTTT

V: TRBV7-9
J: TRBJ1-1
size: once
D: -
CDR3: CASSFTGDTEAFF
DNA: TGTGCCAGCAGCTTTACAGGCGACACTGAAGCTTTCTTT

V: TRBV7-3
J: TRBJ2-3
size: -
D: TRBD2
CDR3: CASSLNLKGLPGTDTQYF
DNA: TGTGCCAGCAGCTTAAACCTCAAGGGACTACCTGGCACAGATACGCAGTATTTT

V: TRBV18
J: TRBJ1-6
size: few
D: TRBD1
CDR3: CASSPPGQSNFNSPLHF
DNA: TGTGCCAGCTCACCACCGGGACAGTCAAACTTCAATTCACCCCTCCACTTT

V: TRBV6-5
J: TRBJ1-2
size: -
D: -
CDR3: CASSYSGQANYGYTF
DNA: TGTGCCAGCAGTTACTCGGGCCAGGCTAACTATGGCTACACCTTC

V: TRBV5-6
J: TRBJ1-2
size: -
D: -
CDR3: CASRLQPGGYTF
DNA: TGTGCCAGCAGACTTCAACCGGGGGGCTACACCTTC

V: TRBV6-1
J: TRBJ2-7
size: -
D: -
CDR3: CASSEAGQGGSYEQYF
DNA: TGTGCCAGCAGTGAAGCTGGCCAGGGTGGCTCCTACGAGCAGTACTTC

V: TRBV19
J: TRBJ2-7
size: -
D: TRBD1
CDR3: CASSGTGQGREQYF
DNA: TGTGCCAGTAGTGGGACGGGACAGGGGAGAGAGCAGTACTTC

V: TRBV10-3
J: TRBJ1-4
size: -
D: -
CDR3: CAISVDNATNEKLFF
DNA: TGTGCCATCAGTGTTGACAATGCAACTAATGAAAAACTGTTTTTT

V: TRBV14
J: TRBJ2-5
size: -
D: -
CDR3: CASSHRQAETQYF
DNA: TGTGCCAGCAGCCACCGACAGGCAGAGACCCAGTACTTC

V: TRBV19
J: TRBJ1-2
size: -
D: TRBD1
CDR3: CASRRGTGQLYNYGYTF
DNA: TGTGCCAGTAGGCGTGGGACAGGGCAACTCTATAACTATGGCTACACCTTC

V: TRBV9
J: TRBJ2-3
size: -
D: TRBD2
CDR3: CASSPLGRLAGEISTDTQYF
DNA: TGTGCCAGCAGCCCCCTGGGCCGGCTAGCGGGGGAAATTAGCACAGATACGCAGTATTTT

V: TRBV7-9
J: TRBJ2-5
size: -
D: -
CDR3: CASSPRGKRRVAETQYF
DNA: TGTGCCAGCAGTCCCCGGGGGAAACGTAGGGTAGCAGAGACCCAGTACTTC